The 5 T cell receptor beta chains below were found in one sample sequenced in a study of OX40 agonist ivuxolimab in advanced cancers. Generated by immunoSEQ multiplex PCR, the TCRdb table keeps only in-frame clones and is missing some. The sample records 39,000 or so clones, 87% being singletons. Sequenced here: CD4+ or CD8+ T cells sorted from blood, sampled in a trial of the OX40 agonist ivuxolimab. The receptors originated from an adult with an advanced solid tumor such as melanoma, head and neck, liver or kidney cancer.

This clone was seen only once. V is TRBV2 and J is TRBJ2-4; D not certain. The CDR3 loop spans 14 amino acids. Between the trimmed V and J ends, which lost 3 bases and 0 bases, there was a span of 6 bases. Germline loops: CDR1 SNHLY, CDR2 FYNNEI. The CDR3 spells CASSEGRAKNIQYF. CDR3 nucleotide sequence: TGTGCCAGCAGTGAGGGCAGAGCCAAAAACATTCAGTACTTC.

The chain has TRBV4-1 and TRBJ1-2, with D uncertain. Germline V gene sequence: CDR1 MGHRA, CDR2 YSYEKL. The V end lost 1 base, the J end lost 4 bases, and 16 bases lay between the germline ends. The CDR3 runs to 16 residues. The CDR3 bases are TGCGCCAGCAGCCAAGGAGCTTTCAGTCGAGTCTATGGCTACACCTTC. Translation: CASSQGAFSRVYGYTF.

The rearrangement joins TRBV30 to TRBJ2-3; the D is unclear. Trimming removed 0 bases at V and 1 base at J, with 8 bases between. Per the germline V gene, CDR1 is GTSNPN and CDR2 is SVGIG (reference sequence). The CDR3 has 14 residues. The CDR3 spells CAWSVKRGTDTQYF. The CDR3, as DNA: TGTGCCTGGAGTGTTAAAAGGGGCACAGATACGCAGTATTTT.

This clone came up once. This chain uses TRBV5-1 with TRBJ1-5, with D uncertain. Trimming took 2 bases from V and 2 from J, leaving 11 bases between them. Germline CDR1 SGHRS, CDR2 YFSETQ. The CDR3 is 15 amino acids. The chain's CDR3 is CASSFISERNQPQHF. The CDR3 nucleotides are TGCGCCAGCAGCTTTATTTCAGAGCGCAATCAGCCCCAGCATTTT.

The genes are TRBV5-1 and TRBJ2-5; TRBD2 aligns across 12 bases. The germline CDR1 and CDR2 sequences are SGHRS and YFSETQ. The CDR3 runs 16 residues. Losses at the gene ends were 3 bases for V and 2 bases for J; bases not matched to a gene: 5. CDR3 in DNA: TGCGCCAGCAGCTCACTAGCGGGAGGAGGTCAAGAGACCCAGTACTTC. It encodes CASSSLAGGGQETQYF.